This TCR beta chain was observed in a study of blood T cell repertoires in COVID-19. The CDR3 sequence is 14 residues long. From germline, CDR1 is ENHRY and CDR2 SYGVKD. V gave up 11 bases and J gave up 0 bases; unmatched junction bases: 9. Measured with immunoSEQ multiplex PCR; TCRdb has only the in-frame clones, and not every one. The profile covers 270,000 or so clones, with about 88% appearing a single time and around 6.3% taken by the ten largest. J is TRBJ2-7 and V is TRBV10-3; TRBD1 aligns across 8 bases. This clonotype was obtained from a woman in her 50s who had been exposed to COVID-19. Source material: PBMCs or T cells enriched from blood (not recorded which). For the CDR3, the DNA is TGTGCCTGCCGGCAGGGGGCCACCTCCTACGAGCAGTACTTC. It translates to CACRQGATSYEQYF.